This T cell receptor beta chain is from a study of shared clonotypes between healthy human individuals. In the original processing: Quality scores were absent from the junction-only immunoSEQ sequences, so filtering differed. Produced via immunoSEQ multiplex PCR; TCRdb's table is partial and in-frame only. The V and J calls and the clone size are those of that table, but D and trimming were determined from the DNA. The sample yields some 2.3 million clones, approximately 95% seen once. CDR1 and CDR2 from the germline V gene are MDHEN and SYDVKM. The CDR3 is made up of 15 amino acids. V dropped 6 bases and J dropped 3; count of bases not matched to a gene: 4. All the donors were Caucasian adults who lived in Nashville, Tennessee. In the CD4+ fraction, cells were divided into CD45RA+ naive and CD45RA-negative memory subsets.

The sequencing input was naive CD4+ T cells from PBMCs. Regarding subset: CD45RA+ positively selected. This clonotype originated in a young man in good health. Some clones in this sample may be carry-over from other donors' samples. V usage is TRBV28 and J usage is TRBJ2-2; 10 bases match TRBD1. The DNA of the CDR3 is TGTGCCAGCAGCTTCGGGACAGGGGACACCGGGGAGCTGTTTTTT. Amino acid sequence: CASSFGTGDTGELFF.